These T cell receptor beta chains were read from a single sample in a study of blood T cell repertoires in COVID-19. Assay used: immunoSEQ multiplex PCR; TCRdb lists only in-frame clones, some missing. Of about 230,000 clones listed, approximately 80% were seen once; the top ten hold approximately 7.5%. Input material: peripheral blood. Receptors were obtained from a woman aged 80 or over with COVID-19, enrolled during active disease. CDR3s include the opening cysteine and the closing phenylalanine or tryptophan. The D gene is left open where the match is weak. Expanded clones are given a class, and other clones once, few, many or no size at all.

NA	TRBV7-8	TRBJ2-1	NA	TGTGCCAGCAGTCGCTTCAGGGATTTAGGACAGTTCTTC	CASSRFRDLGQFF
NA	TRBV19	TRBJ1-1	NA	TGTGCCAGTAGTATCGCTCTTGGGAGCAAGTCTCTTCGTTCTGAAGCTTTCTTT	CASSIALGSKSLRSEAFF
TRBD1	TRBV6-5	TRBJ1-1	NA	TGTGCCAGCAGTTACTCGGACAGGGGCACTGAAGCTTTCTTT	CASSYSDRGTEAFF
TRBD2	TRBV5-1	TRBJ2-1	NA	TGCGCCAGCAGCTCGGGACTAGCGGGAGGGGACTACAATGAGCAGTTCTTC	CASSSGLAGGDYNEQFF
NA	TRBV5-1	TRBJ1-2	NA	TGCGCCAGCAGCTTGGACCCGGGAATCACTGGCTACACCTTC	CASSLDPGITGYTF
TRBD2	TRBV7-2	TRBJ2-7	NA	TGTGCCAGCAGCGTGGCCGGGACTAGCTTCTCCTACGAGCAGTACTTC	CASSVAGTSFSYEQYF
NA	TRBV9	TRBJ2-1	NA	TGTGCCAGCAGCGTAGCTAGCCGGGGGAAGCAGTTCTTC	CASSVASRGKQFF
TRBD1	TRBV5-4	TRBJ1-6	once	TGTGCCAGCAGCTCGGGACAGCTTAATTCACCCCTCCACTTT	CASSSGQLNSPLHF
NA	TRBV18	TRBJ1-1	NA	TGTGCCAGCTCACCAGATATTACGGTGAACACTGAAGCTTTCTTT	CASSPDITVNTEAFF
TRBD2	TRBV3-1/TRBV3-2	TRBJ2-5	NA	TGTGCCAGCAGCCCAGGACTAGCCGGGGAGACCCAGTACTTC	CASSPGLAGETQYF
TRBD1	TRBV12-3/TRBV12-4	TRBJ1-4	NA	TGTGCCAGCAGTTCACAGGGGCGGGAAAAACTGTTTTTT	CASSSQGREKLFF
NA	TRBV28	TRBJ1-1	NA	TGTGCCAGCAGCCTTCAGGGGTCATTGGTCGCGAACACTGAAGCTTTCTTT	CASSLQGSLVANTEAFF
TRBD1	TRBV5-4	TRBJ1-2	NA	TGTGCCAGCAGCTTAGACCGGACAGGGGGCTATGGCTACACCTTC	CASSLDRTGGYGYTF
TRBD1	TRBV28	TRBJ1-2	NA	TGTGCCAGCAGTTTTCCCGGGACAGGGGTCACCAGGGGGGGCTACACCTTC	CASSFPGTGVTRGGYTF
TRBD2	TRBV6-6	TRBJ2-3	NA	TGTGCCAGCAGTCGCTCTAGCGGGGGGGCCTATACGCAGTATTTT	CASSRSSGGAYTQYF
TRBD1	TRBV10-2	TRBJ1-5	NA	TGCGCCAGCGTGGACAGGGGCAATCAGCCCCAGCATTTT	CASVDRGNQPQHF
TRBD1	TRBV9	TRBJ2-5	NA	TGTGCCAGCAGCGGCCGGACAGGGGGATGGCAAGAGACCCAGTACTTC	CASSGRTGGWQETQYF
NA	TRBV6-5	TRBJ1-4	NA	TGTGCCAGCAGTTACTCGACGGGAGCTAATGAAAAACTGTTTTTT	CASSYSTGANEKLFF
NA	TRBV6-4	TRBJ1-1	once	TGTGCCAGCAGGGGGGGGCCTGAAGCTTTCTTT	CASRGGPEAFF
TRBD1	TRBV27	TRBJ1-2	NA	TGTGCCAGCAGTCAAAGGACAGGGTACGACTATGGCTACACCTTC	CASSQRTGYDYGYTF
TRBD1	TRBV29-1	TRBJ1-2	NA	TGCAGCGTTGAGAGGACAGGGGGCTATGGCTACACCTTC	CSVERTGGYGYTF
NA	TRBV15	TRBJ2-3	NA	TGTGCCACCAGCAGAGGAGCTAGCAGTGCAGATACGCAGTATTTT	CATSRGASSADTQYF
TRBD2	TRBV14	TRBJ2-2	NA	TGTGCCAGCAGCCCGGGAGGGAACACACCCGGGGAGCTGTTTTTT	CASSPGGNTPGELFF
TRBD2	TRBV4-2	TRBJ2-5	NA	TGTGCCAGCAGCCCACTAGCGGGGGTTCAAGAGACCCAGTACTTC	CASSPLAGVQETQYF
TRBD2	TRBV24-1	TRBJ2-1	NA	TGTGCCACCAGTGATTTGCCACTCCCCGGGACTAGCGGGGAGGAGCAGTTCTTC	CATSDLPLPGTSGEEQFF
TRBD1	TRBV5-8	TRBJ1-6	NA	TGTGCCAGCAGCCGCGACAGGGGGTTTACTATTAATTCACCCCTCCACTTT	CASSRDRGFTINSPLHF
NA	TRBV7-9	TRBJ2-7	NA	TGTGCCAGCAGCTTAGCCGGTAGGGGACTGTTCTACGAGCAGTACTTC	CASSLAGRGLFYEQYF
NA	TRBV21-1	TRBJ2-7	NA	TGTGCCAGCAGCAACGGGACTGATGCCTACGAGCAGTACTTC	CASSNGTDAYEQYF
NA	TRBV6-5	TRBJ1-1	NA	TGTGCCAGCACCAACTACGGGGGAGAAGGTGAAGCTTTCTTT	CASTNYGGEGEAFF
NA	TRBV27	TRBJ1-5	NA	TGTGCCAGCAGTTTAGAAGGGGCAGGGCGGAATCAGCCCCAGCATTTT	CASSLEGAGRNQPQHF
TRBD1	TRBV18	TRBJ1-2	NA	TGTGCCAGCTCACTCGACAGGGAATATGGCTACACCTTC	CASSLDREYGYTF
NA	TRBV11-2	TRBJ2-6	NA	TGTGCCAGCAGCCCAACTTCTGGGGCCAACGTCCTGACTTTC	CASSPTSGANVLTF
NA	TRBV29-1	TRBJ2-2	NA	TGCAGCGTTGAGGAGGCCGGGGAGCTGTTTTTT	CSVEEAGELFF
NA	TRBV14	TRBJ1-1	NA	TGTGCCAGCAGCCGGATGGAGAGGACTGAAGCTTTCTTT	CASSRMERTEAFF
TRBD1	TRBV3-1/TRBV3-2	TRBJ1-1	NA	TGTGCCAGCAGCGCTCGACAGGGGCGGAGAGCTTTCTTT	CASSARQGRRAFF
NA	TRBV30	TRBJ1-4	NA	TGTGCCTGGAGCCCCCCAATTGCAACTAATGAAAAACTGTTTTTT	CAWSPPIATNEKLFF
NA	TRBV7-9	TRBJ1-3	NA	TGTGCCAGCAGATTGGGTGACAGCTCTGGAAACACCATATATTTT	CASRLGDSSGNTIYF
NA	TRBV6-2/TRBV6-3	TRBJ2-5	NA	TGTGCCAGCAGTTATGCGGGAATGGGGACCCAGTACTTC	CASSYAGMGTQYF
TRBD1	TRBV5-4	TRBJ1-5	NA	TGTGCCAGCAGCTTAGGGGGACAGGCTAATCAGCCCCAGCATTTT	CASSLGGQANQPQHF
TRBD1	TRBV5-1	TRBJ1-6	NA	TGCGCCAGCAGCTTGGCGGGACAGGCCTTTTCACCCCTCCACTTT	CASSLAGQAFSPLHF
NA	TRBV6-6	TRBJ2-7	NA	TGTGCCAGCAGTTACTCGTCAGGGGCCTACGAGCAGTACTTC	CASSYSSGAYEQYF
NA	TRBV30	TRBJ1-2	NA	TGTGCCTGGAGTGTAACCAGGGGCTACACCTTC	CAWSVTRGYTF
TRBD2	TRBV5-1	TRBJ2-1	NA	TGCGCCAGCAGCTTGGCCCCTGCGGGAGGACCCCTACCGTTCTTC	CASSLAPAGGPLPFF
TRBD1	TRBV12-3/TRBV12-4	TRBJ2-7	NA	TGTGCCAGCAGTCTAACAGGGGGCGAGCAGTACTTC	CASSLTGGEQYF
NA	TRBV12-3/TRBV12-4	TRBJ1-5	NA	TGTGCCAGCAGTATCGGGCCCCAGCATTTT	CASSIGPQHF
NA	TRBV6-5	TRBJ1-1	NA	TGTGCCAGCAGTTACTCGATGCAGGGGACCGCTGAAGCTTTCTTT	CASSYSMQGTAEAFF
TRBD1	TRBV29-1	TRBJ1-1	NA	TGCAGCGTCGTTCAGGGGGCTATGAACACTGAAGCTTTCTTT	CSVVQGAMNTEAFF
NA	TRBV11-2	TRBJ2-7	NA	TGTGCCAGCAGCTTAATAACAGTCTCCTACGAGCAGTACTTC	CASSLITVSYEQYF
TRBD2	TRBV11-3	TRBJ2-3	NA	TGTGCCAGCAGCTTTTCTAGCGGGAGGAGCACAGATACGCAGTATTTT	CASSFSSGRSTDTQYF
NA	TRBV7-9	TRBJ2-2	NA	TGTGCCAGCAGCGCCGACAGCGGGGAGCTGTTTTTT	CASSADSGELFF
NA	TRBV2	TRBJ2-3	NA	TGTGCCAGCAGCGAATACTCAGATACGCAGTATTTT	CASSEYSDTQYF
TRBD2	TRBV4-1	TRBJ2-3	NA	TGCGCCAGCAGCCATATTAGGTCGGCTAGCGGAGGGGCAGATACGCAGTATTTT	CASSHIRSASGGADTQYF
TRBD1	TRBV28	TRBJ1-5	NA	TGTGCCAGCAGTTTTCCCCGGGACAGCAGCAATCAGCCCCAGCATTTT	CASSFPRDSSNQPQHF
TRBD1	TRBV5-1	TRBJ1-1	NA	TGCGCCAGCGGCGACAGGGCATCCCTGAACACTGAAGCTTTCTTT	CASGDRASLNTEAFF
NA	TRBV2	TRBJ1-5	NA	TGTGCCAGCAGTGATGAGACAGGCAATCAGCCCCAGCATTTT	CASSDETGNQPQHF
NA	TRBV30	TRBJ1-4	NA	TGTGCCTGGAGTTCGGACTCCGGGAAACTGTTTTTT	CAWSSDSGKLFF